This is a list of T cell receptor beta chains from one sample in a study of blood T cell repertoires in COVID-19. Assay used: immunoSEQ multiplex PCR; TCRdb lists only in-frame clones, some missing. The top ten clones hold more than 8% of a sample with 110,000 or so clones, roughly 76% of them seen once. Material: peripheral blood. All receptors come from a woman aged 70 to 79 with acute or convalescent COVID-19. Each CDR3 is given with its conserved first and last residue. Fields, in order: J gene, clone size, V gene, D gene, CDR3 protein, CDR3 DNA. The D gene is left open where the match is weak. Only part of the rows carry a size: once, few, many, or a class if the clone is expanded.

j_call: TRBJ2-1
clone_size: .
v_call: TRBV6-6
d_call: TRBD2
cdr3_aa: CASSLQGRGGGRNEQFF
cdr3_nt: TGTGCCAGCAGTCTCCAAGGGCGGGGGGGTGGTCGTAATGAGCAGTTCTTC

j_call: TRBJ2-3
clone_size: .
v_call: TRBV28
d_call: TRBD1
cdr3_aa: CASRDRWSADTQYF
cdr3_nt: TGTGCCAGCAGGGACAGGTGGTCGGCAGATACGCAGTATTTT

j_call: TRBJ2-5
clone_size: .
v_call: TRBV9
d_call: .
cdr3_aa: CASSVVTGPQETQYF
cdr3_nt: TGTGCCAGCAGCGTAGTCACAGGGCCCCAAGAGACCCAGTACTTC

j_call: TRBJ2-1
clone_size: .
v_call: TRBV6-6
d_call: TRBD2
cdr3_aa: CASSYSTSGLYNEQFF
cdr3_nt: TGTGCCAGCAGTTACTCGACTAGCGGGTTATACAATGAGCAGTTCTTC

j_call: TRBJ2-7
clone_size: .
v_call: TRBV7-2
d_call: TRBD2
cdr3_aa: CASSRDYASEQYF
cdr3_nt: TGTGCCAGCAGCCGGGACTACGCTTCCGAGCAGTACTTC

j_call: TRBJ2-7
clone_size: once
v_call: TRBV28
d_call: .
cdr3_aa: CASSFRGGEQYF
cdr3_nt: TGTGCCAGCAGTTTCCGCGGTGGCGAGCAGTACTTC

j_call: TRBJ1-2
clone_size: .
v_call: TRBV3-1/TRBV3-2
d_call: TRBD1
cdr3_aa: CASSQDKTGNGYTF
cdr3_nt: TGTGCCAGCAGCCAAGACAAGACAGGGAATGGCTACACCTTC

j_call: TRBJ2-5
clone_size: .
v_call: TRBV30
d_call: TRBD1
cdr3_aa: CAWSTGGQETQYF
cdr3_nt: TGTGCCTGGAGTACAGGGGGCCAGGAGACCCAGTACTTC

j_call: TRBJ2-5
clone_size: .
v_call: TRBV12-3/TRBV12-4
d_call: .
cdr3_aa: CASSFGDQETQYF
cdr3_nt: TGTGCCAGCAGTTTCGGGGACCAAGAGACCCAGTACTTC

j_call: TRBJ1-1
clone_size: .
v_call: TRBV5-1
d_call: TRBD1
cdr3_aa: CASSFGQGNTEAFF
cdr3_nt: TGCGCCAGCAGCTTCGGACAGGGGAACACTGAAGCTTTCTTT

j_call: TRBJ2-6
clone_size: .
v_call: TRBV27
d_call: TRBD2
cdr3_aa: CASSWTSGLSGANVLTF
cdr3_nt: TGTGCCAGCAGTTGGACTAGCGGACTCTCTGGGGCCAACGTCCTGACTTTC

j_call: TRBJ2-7
clone_size: .
v_call: TRBV2
d_call: TRBD1
cdr3_aa: CASSPDRGPSYEQYF
cdr3_nt: TGTGCCAGCAGCCCAGACAGGGGCCCCTCCTACGAGCAGTACTTC

j_call: TRBJ1-2
clone_size: .
v_call: TRBV7-9
d_call: .
cdr3_aa: CASRASYGYTF
cdr3_nt: TGTGCCAGCAGGGCAAGCTATGGCTACACCTTC

j_call: TRBJ1-1
clone_size: .
v_call: TRBV7-2
d_call: .
cdr3_aa: CASSLAGAGTEAFF
cdr3_nt: TGTGCCAGCAGCTTAGCAGGGGCAGGCACTGAAGCTTTCTTT

j_call: TRBJ2-3
clone_size: few
v_call: TRBV7-3
d_call: .
cdr3_aa: CASSLRAVGRTTTDTQYF
cdr3_nt: TGTGCCAGCAGCTTAAGGGCCGTGGGCAGAACAACCACAGATACGCAGTATTTT

j_call: TRBJ2-1
clone_size: .
v_call: TRBV7-9
d_call: TRBD2
cdr3_aa: CASSEQTSGTYNEQFF
cdr3_nt: TGTGCCAGCAGCGAACAGACTAGCGGTACCTACAATGAGCAGTTCTTC

j_call: TRBJ2-2
clone_size: .
v_call: TRBV4-2
d_call: TRBD2
cdr3_aa: CASSQGASGNTGELFF
cdr3_nt: TGTGCCAGCAGCCAAGGGGCTAGCGGGAACACCGGGGAGCTGTTTTTT

j_call: TRBJ2-2
clone_size: .
v_call: TRBV19
d_call: .
cdr3_aa: CASSPLQGIGELFF
cdr3_nt: TGTGCCAGTAGTCCACTCCAGGGAATCGGGGAGCTGTTTTTT

j_call: TRBJ1-2
clone_size: .
v_call: TRBV5-1
d_call: TRBD1
cdr3_aa: CASSLEGTGANYGYTF
cdr3_nt: TGCGCCAGCAGCTTGGAAGGGACAGGGGCTAACTATGGCTACACCTTC